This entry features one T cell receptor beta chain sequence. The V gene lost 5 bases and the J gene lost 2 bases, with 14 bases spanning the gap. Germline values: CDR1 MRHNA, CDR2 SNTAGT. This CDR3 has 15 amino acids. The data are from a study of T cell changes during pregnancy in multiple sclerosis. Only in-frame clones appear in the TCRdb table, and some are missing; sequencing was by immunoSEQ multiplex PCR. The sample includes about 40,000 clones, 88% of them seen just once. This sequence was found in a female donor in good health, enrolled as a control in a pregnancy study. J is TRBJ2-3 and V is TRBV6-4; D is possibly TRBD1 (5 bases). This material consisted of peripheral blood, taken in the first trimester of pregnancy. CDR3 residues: CASSSTVEPTDTQYF. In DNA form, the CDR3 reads TGTGCCAGCAGTTCGACAGTGGAGCCCACAGATACGCAGTATTTT.